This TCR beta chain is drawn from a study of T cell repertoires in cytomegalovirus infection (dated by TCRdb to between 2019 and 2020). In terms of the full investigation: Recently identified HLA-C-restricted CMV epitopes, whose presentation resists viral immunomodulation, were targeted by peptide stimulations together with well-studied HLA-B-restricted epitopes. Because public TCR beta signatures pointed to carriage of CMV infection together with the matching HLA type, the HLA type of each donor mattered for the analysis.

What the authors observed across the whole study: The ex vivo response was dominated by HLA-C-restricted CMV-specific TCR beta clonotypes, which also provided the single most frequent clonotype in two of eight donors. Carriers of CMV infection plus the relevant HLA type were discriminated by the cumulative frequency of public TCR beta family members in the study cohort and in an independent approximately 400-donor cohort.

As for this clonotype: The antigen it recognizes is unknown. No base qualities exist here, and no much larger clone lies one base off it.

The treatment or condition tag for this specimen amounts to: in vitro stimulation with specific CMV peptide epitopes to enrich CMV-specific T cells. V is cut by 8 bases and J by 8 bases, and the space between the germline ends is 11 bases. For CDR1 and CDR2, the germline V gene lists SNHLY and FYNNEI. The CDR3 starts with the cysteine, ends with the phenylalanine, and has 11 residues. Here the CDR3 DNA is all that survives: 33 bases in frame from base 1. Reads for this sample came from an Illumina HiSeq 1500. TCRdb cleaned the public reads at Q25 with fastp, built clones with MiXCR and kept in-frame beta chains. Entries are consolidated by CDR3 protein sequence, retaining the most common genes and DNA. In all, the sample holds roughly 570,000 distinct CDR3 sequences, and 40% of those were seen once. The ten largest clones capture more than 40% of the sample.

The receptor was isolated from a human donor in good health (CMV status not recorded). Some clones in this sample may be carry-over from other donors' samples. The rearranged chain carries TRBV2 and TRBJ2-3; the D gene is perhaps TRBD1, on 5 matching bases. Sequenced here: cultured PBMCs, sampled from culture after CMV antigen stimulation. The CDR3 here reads CASVRGPTQYF. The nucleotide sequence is TGTGCCAGCGTAAGGGGCCCTACGCAGTATTTT.